This T cell receptor (beta chain) is drawn from a study of shared clonotypes between healthy human individuals. CDR1 is MDHEN, CDR2 SYDVKM, per germline. The ends lost 6 bases at V and 2 bases at J; junction bases unmatched: 3. This CDR3 comprises 13 residues. About this clone: What it binds is not known.

Terminally differentiated effector memory CD45RA+ cells were left out of the naive CD8 fraction, which was CD45RO-negative and positively selected for CCR7. Notes on the study in general: Around 5.3% of naive CD4 clonotypes were shared across a handful of donors.

Assay: immunoSEQ multiplex PCR; the TCRdb copy retains only in-frame clones and omits some. The data contain nearly 600,000 clones, 95% of them seen just once; the ten biggest clones take up around 0.11%. This clonotype was sampled from a woman aged 25 to 39 in good health. The V call is TRBV28, the J call TRBJ2-5; TRBD2 aligns across 7 bases. The specimen was naive CD8+ T cells sorted from blood. The CDR3 DNA follows: TGTGCCAGCAGACTGCGGGGGCAAGAGACCCAGTACTTC. It codes for CASRLRGQETQYF.